A selection of T cell receptor beta chains follows, all from one sample in a study of T cells in Graves' hyperthyroidism and ophthalmopathy. TCRdb re-derived calls from the multiplex PCR reads in MiXCR, one entry per CDR3 protein. The sample yields hundreds of thousands of distinct CDR3 sequences, approximately 40% seen once. The material sequenced was blood. Receptors originate from a woman aged 40 to 55 with Graves' hyperthyroidism. CDR3s include the opening cysteine and the closing phenylalanine or tryptophan. The D gene is left open where the match is weak. Clone size is not always given. Where it is, it says once, few, many or a class for expanded clones.

j_gene	v_gene	d_gene	abundance	CDR3nt	CDR3aa
TRBJ2-3	TRBV6-5	TRBD1	-	TGTGCCATCACCCTGGACAGGGTCGCAGATACGCAGTATTTT	CAITLDRVADTQYF
TRBJ1-5	TRBV19	-	many	TGTGCCAGTACCACCGGAGGGGGTCGGGGAAATCAGCCCCAGCATTTT	CASTTGGGRGNQPQHF
TRBJ2-2	TRBV10-3	TRBD1	-	TGTGCCATCAGCGCCAACGACAGGGGTGTGGGCACCGGGGAGCTGTTTTTT	CAISANDRGVGTGELFF
TRBJ2-2	TRBV19	TRBD2	few	TGTGCCAGTAGTTGGACTAGCGGGAGCCCCGGGGAGCTGTTTTTT	CASSWTSGSPGELFF
TRBJ1-1	TRBV2	-	-	TGTGCCAGCAGGGATAGACAGTCGAACACTGAAGCTTTCTTT	CASRDRQSNTEAFF
TRBJ1-1	TRBV6-5	TRBD1	-	TGTGCCAGCAGTTCCAGGGGGCAGCGGACTGAAGCTTTCTTT	CASSSRGQRTEAFF
TRBJ1-4	TRBV4-1	-	few	TGCGCCAGCAGCCTTATACAGGGTGGCGCTGAAAAACTGTTTTTT	CASSLIQGGAEKLFF
TRBJ1-1	TRBV10-3	TRBD1	few	TGTGCCATCGCCACAGGGGGGATGAACACTGAAGCTTTCTTT	CAIATGGMNTEAFF
TRBJ1-1	TRBV29-1	-	many	TGCACTACCGCATCCCAGGTTATGAACACTGAAGCTTTCTTT	CTTASQVMNTEAFF
TRBJ1-5	TRBV6-2/TRBV6-3	-	-	TGTGCCAGCGCGTTCTCCGAGAATCAGCCCCAGCATTTT	CASAFSENQPQHF
TRBJ1-4	TRBV4-1	TRBD1	-	TGCGCCAGCACCTTTGGACAGGGTAATGAAAAACTGTTTTTT	CASTFGQGNEKLFF
TRBJ2-2	TRBV29-1	TRBD1	few	TGCAGCGTTGTGGACAGGCTCTTCGGGGAGCTGTTTTTT	CSVVDRLFGELFF
TRBJ1-2	TRBV4-3	-	-	TGCGCCAGCAGCCAGAATCCAGATGGGGGCGCGGGTGGCTACACCTTC	CASSQNPDGGAGGYTF
TRBJ2-5	TRBV7-2	TRBD1	-	TGTGCCAGCAGCTTAACCGGGACAGTGAGAGAGACCCAGTACTTC	CASSLTGTVRETQYF
TRBJ1-3	TRBV7-2	-	many	TGTGCCAGCAGCTTTACACAGCTAGCTGGAAACACCATATATTTT	CASSFTQLAGNTIYF
TRBJ2-7	TRBV7-2	-	-	TGTGCCAGCAGCTTATCTCCAGGGAGGGAGCAGTACTTC	CASSLSPGREQYF
TRBJ1-2	TRBV29-1	-	many	TGCAGCGTTGAAGGCCGCCTCCCAGGCAGCTACACCTTC	CSVEGRLPGSYTF
TRBJ2-7	TRBV20-1	-	many	TGCAGTGCTAGAGGCGAGGGGTTCGAGCAGTACTTC	CSARGEGFEQYF
TRBJ1-5	TRBV6-1	-	once	TGTGCCAGCAGTACCCATCGGACAGATAGCAATCAGCCCCAGCATTTT	CASSTHRTDSNQPQHF
TRBJ1-3	TRBV7-2	-	-	TGTGCCAGCAGCTCGCACGGGAGCTCTGGAAACACCATATATTTT	CASSSHGSSGNTIYF
TRBJ1-5	TRBV19	-	-	TGTGCCAGTACGGGGAAAAGGATATCCAGGGCGGACGGGCCAAATCAGCCCCAGCATTTT	CASTGKRISRADGPNQPQHF
TRBJ1-1	TRBV4-3	-	many	TGCGCCAGCAGCCAAGGACGAGACAATATTGAAGCTTTCTTT	CASSQGRDNIEAFF
TRBJ1-5	TRBV12-3/TRBV12-4	TRBD1	-	TGTGCCAGCAGTTCCACCCACAGGGGGAGCAATCAGCCCCAGCATTTT	CASSSTHRGSNQPQHF
TRBJ2-5	TRBV5-1	-	few	TGCGCCAGCAGCTTGGAAGGCAGAGTCCAAGAGACCCAGTACTTC	CASSLEGRVQETQYF